The present T cell receptor (beta chain) was sequenced within a study of blood T cell repertoires in COVID-19. For the study at large: Both acute and convalescent COVID-19 samples were obtained from the United States, Italy and Spain.

Generated by immunoSEQ multiplex PCR, the TCRdb table keeps only in-frame clones and is missing some. The table records roughly 220,000 clones, roughly 80% of them present only once. Germline CDR1 and CDR2: KGHSH and LQKENI. The V gene end was trimmed by 3 bases and the J gene end by 3 bases; junction bases not matched to a gene: 4. This CDR3 is 14 amino acids long. The chain links TRBV18 to TRBJ2-5; 7 positions agree with TRBD2. The source material was peripheral blood. The TCR sequence derives from a man younger than 40 with active or convalescent COVID-19. In DNA form, the CDR3 reads TGTGCCAGCTCACCGGGGCGGGGGAAAGAGACCCAGTACTTC. The encoded protein is CASSPGRGKETQYF.